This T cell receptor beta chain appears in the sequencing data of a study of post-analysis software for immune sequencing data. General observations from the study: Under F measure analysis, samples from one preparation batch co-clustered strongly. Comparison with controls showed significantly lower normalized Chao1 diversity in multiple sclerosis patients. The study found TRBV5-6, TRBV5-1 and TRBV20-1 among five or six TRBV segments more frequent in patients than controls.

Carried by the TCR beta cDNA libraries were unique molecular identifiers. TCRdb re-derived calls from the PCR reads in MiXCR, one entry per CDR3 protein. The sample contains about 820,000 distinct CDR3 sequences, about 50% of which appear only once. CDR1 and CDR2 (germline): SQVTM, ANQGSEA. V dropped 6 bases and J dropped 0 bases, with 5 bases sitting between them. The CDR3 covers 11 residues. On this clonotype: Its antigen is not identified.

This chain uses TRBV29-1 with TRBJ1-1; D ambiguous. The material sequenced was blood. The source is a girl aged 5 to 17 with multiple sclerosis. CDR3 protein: CSVKLNTEAFF. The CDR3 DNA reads TGCAGCGTAAAACTGAACACTGAAGCTTTCTTT.